The 8 T cell receptor beta chains below all came from one sample that was sequenced in a study of T cells in Graves' hyperthyroidism and ophthalmopathy. The investigators amplified TCR beta CDR3 regions from RNA transcripts. TCR CDR3 regions were first amplified by RT-PCR with HTBI primers. Each CDR3 protein is one row after TCRdb ran MiXCR on the multiplex PCR reads. The table records 750,000 to 900,000 distinct CDR3 sequences, around 38% of them present only once. Sequencing was carried out using blood. These receptors came from a man between 18 and 35 years old with Graves' hyperthyroidism.

The V gene is TRBV29-1, the J gene TRBJ1-2; D is uncertain. Looked up from germline, CDR1 is SQVTM and CDR2 is ANQGSEA. The V gene lost 2 bases and the J gene lost 5 bases, with 15 bases spanning the gap. CDR3 size: 14 residues. Here the CDR3 DNA reads TGCAGCGTTGAATTACTGGACGGAGCTTATGGCTACACCTTC. Translated, it gives CSVELLDGAYGYTF.

Worth noting for this clonotype: The junction differs from germline at one of its ends, possibly a read error. The J gene is TRBJ2-2, the V gene TRBV7-2; D uncertain. Germline V gene data show CDR1 as SGHTA and CDR2 as FQGNSA. The CDR3 consists of 14 residues. CDR3 in amino acids: CASSRSMLTGELFF. The CDR3, as DNA: TGCGCCAGCAGCCGCTCTATGCTAACCGGGGAGCTGTTTTTT.

This clonotype was recorded many times. The chain employs TRBV19 and TRBJ2-7; 7 bases are shared with TRBD1. V lost 5 bases and J lost 1; bases outside the gene matches: 5. The CDR3 is 14 amino acids. CDR1 LNHDA and CDR2 SQIVND come from the germline V gene (reference sequence). CDR3 region: CASSPDRASYEQYF. The DNA of the CDR3 is TGTGCCAGTAGTCCCGACAGGGCGTCCTACGAGCAGTACTTC.

This rearrangement joins TRBV6-5 to TRBJ2-7; no definite D call. CDR1 and CDR2 from the germline V gene are MNHEY and SVGAGI. The CDR3 spans 11 residues. The ends were cut back, 2 bases at V and 6 bases at J, with 5 bases in the middle. Here the CDR3 DNA reads TGTGCCAGCAGTTACGGCCCCGAGCAGTACTTC. Protein sequence: CASSYGPEQYF.

In this sample, this clonotype turned up a few times. The rearrangement links TRBV12-3 or TRBV12-4 to TRBJ2-7; D unresolved. Trimming took off 6 bases at V and 12 bases at J, with 18 bases between the two ends. The CDR3 has 12 residues. CDR3 coding DNA: TGTGCCAGCAGCTTTTGGGGTGGAGTTCGGTACTTC. It encodes CASSFWGGVRYF.

At least ten counts were recorded for this clonotype. The genes are TRBV29-1 and TRBJ2-7; D tentatively fits TRBD1 or TRBD2 (5 bases each). V was clipped by 7 bases and J by 1 base, with 14 bases between them. CDR3 length equals 13 residues. Per germline, CDR1 SQVTM and CDR2 ANQGSEA. As DNA, the CDR3 is TGCAGCGGAGTGGGGGACGGATCCTACGAGCAGTACTTC. Amino acids: CSGVGDGSYEQYF.

This clonotype was detected many times. The chain links TRBV24-1 to TRBJ1-1; unclear D gene. The CDR3 loop spans 15 amino acids. The germline V gene encodes CDR1 KGHDR and CDR2 SFDVKD. V shed 1 base and J shed 5 bases, with 13 bases lying between them. The CDR3 loop reads CATSDFPPEITEAFF. DNA of the CDR3: TGTGCCACCAGTGATTTCCCGCCGGAGATAACTGAAGCTTTCTTT.

This chain uses TRBV20-1 with TRBJ2-7, with 8 bases fitting TRBD2. There are 15 residues in the CDR3. The junction had 12 bases not matched to a gene; V was cut back by 4 bases and J by 4 bases. Germline lookup yields CDR1 DFQATT and CDR2 SNEGSKA (reference sequence). The CDR3 sequence is CSATYRGAGVYEQYF. In nucleotides, the CDR3 is TGCAGTGCTACTTACCGGGGAGCGGGGGTTTACGAGCAGTACTTC.